This T cell receptor (beta chain) was retrieved from a study of blood T cell repertoires in COVID-19. Sequencing was performed with immunoSEQ multiplex PCR; in TCRdb, only in-frame clones are kept and a portion is missing. The sample yields some 140,000 clones, approximately 85% seen once. Specimen: peripheral blood. The sequence was obtained from a human donor in a cohort sampled during active COVID-19.

In nucleotides, the CDR3 is TGCGCCAGCAGCCAAGATGGTCTAGCGGGGGACCCCGGGACGCAGTATTTT. Translating gives CASSQDGLAGDPGTQYF. This chain links TRBV4-3 with TRBJ2-3; TRBD2 aligns across 10 bases. The V gene end was trimmed by 0 bases and the J gene end by 9 bases; junction bases not matched to a gene: 12. The CDR3 has 17 amino acids. Germline V CDR1 and CDR2: LGHNA, YSLEER.